This TCR beta chain was sequenced for a study of human T cells and chemical hapten exposure. Regarding the study as a whole: The donor cohort had alopecia, so its immune response may not match that of healthy people.

The time point was: patch test 2, 6 weeks after DPC sensitization. Treatment meaning: therapeutic diphenylcyclopropenone sensitization with weekly scalp DPC. Donation of samples came from alopecia patients who were 18 to 70 years old and suitable for DPC. The authors' processing: Sequenced samples showed a median of approximately 96,000 TCRs each, with counts running from around 24,000 to 710,000. In TCRdb, the RACE reads were re-called with MiXCR into one record per CDR3 protein. The V and J calls here are based on TCRdb, not the publication. The sample shows a few hundred thousand distinct CDR3 sequences, about 6% of them seen only once. This clonotype was counted at least ten times. Antigen: not known. The junction had 13 bases not matched to a gene; V was cut back by 0 bases and J by 3 bases. The CDR3 spans 17 residues. Germline V gene lookup returns CDR1 DFQATT and CDR2 SNEGSKA (reference sequence).

The TCR originated in a woman under 30 with alopecia areata. Some clones in this sample may be carry-over from other donors' samples. The starting material was whole blood, obtained in connection with sensitization to the hapten diphenylcyclopropenone (DPC). V is TRBV20-1 and J is TRBJ1-2, with 7 bases identical to TRBD1. CDR3 region: CSARDSSGTAPYYGYTF. Written as DNA, the CDR3 is TGCAGTGCTAGAGACAGCTCCGGGACAGCCCCATACTATGGCTACACCTTC.